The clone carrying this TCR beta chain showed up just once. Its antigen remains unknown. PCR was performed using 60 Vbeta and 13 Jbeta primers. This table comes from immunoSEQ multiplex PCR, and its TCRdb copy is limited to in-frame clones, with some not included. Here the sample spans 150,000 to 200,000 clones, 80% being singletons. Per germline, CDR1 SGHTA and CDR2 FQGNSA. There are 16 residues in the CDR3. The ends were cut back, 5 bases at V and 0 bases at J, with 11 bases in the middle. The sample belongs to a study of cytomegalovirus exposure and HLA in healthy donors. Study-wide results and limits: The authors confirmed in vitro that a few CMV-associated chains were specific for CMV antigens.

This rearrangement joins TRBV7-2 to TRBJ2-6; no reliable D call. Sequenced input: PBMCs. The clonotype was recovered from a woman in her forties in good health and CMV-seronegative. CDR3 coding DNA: TGTGCCAGCAGCCTCAACCAGGTCTCTGGGGCCAACGTCCTGACTTTC. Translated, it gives CASSLNQVSGANVLTF.